What follows are 14 T cell receptor beta chains derived from one specimen sequenced in a study of blood T cell repertoires in COVID-19 (dated by TCRdb to about 2020). Libraries were constructed by the immunoSEQ multiplex PCR assay. TCRdb carries this immuneACCESS record with in-frame sequences only. Its versions omit some clonotypes, under half of them owing to an unresolved V gene in the studies checked, with the rest unexplained. The sample table contains hundreds of thousands of clones; only one count was recorded for about nine tenths of them. The biggest ten clones account for just under 7% of the sample. Sequencing input: peripheral blood. The receptor set was obtained from a woman in her 30s who had recovered from COVID-19.

This chain joins TRBV7-8 and TRBJ2-5; D remains unclear. Germline CDR1 reads SGHVS; CDR2 reads FQNEAQ. The CDR3 sequence is 12 residues long. Deletions cut 4 bases from V and 4 bases from J, with 7 bases between. The CDR3 nucleotides read TGTGCCAGCAGCTACCTACGAGAGACCCAGTACTTC. Protein product: CASSYLRETQYF.

The chain combines TRBV30 with TRBJ2-7; D possibly corresponds to TRBD1 (6 bases). There are 13 residues in the CDR3. V gave up 2 bases and J gave up 5 bases, with 13 bases separating them. Germline CDR1 and CDR2: GTSNPN and SVGIG (reference sequence). CDR3 DNA sequence: TGTGCCTGGAGTACTCACAACAGGGACGAGCAGTACTTC. Its protein product is CAWSTHNRDEQYF.

The chain recombines TRBV7-6 with TRBJ1-1; TRBD1 is a possible D gene (5 bases). This CDR3 has 16 amino acids. Trimming cost V 2 bases and J 8 bases, with 21 bases left between them. CDR1 and CDR2 (germline): SGHVS, FNYEAQ. DNA of the CDR3: TGTGCCAGCAGCTTACCAAACACTCGAGACAGTACCGAAGCTTTCTTT. Protein sequence: CASSLPNTRDSTEAFF.

The V gene is TRBV12-3 or TRBV12-4, the J gene TRBJ2-7; D ambiguous. The CDR3 consists of 13 residues. V was clipped by 10 bases and J by 0 bases, with 13 bases between them. This CDR3 reads CATMPIGSYEQYF. CDR3 bases: TGTGCCACCATGCCCATCGGCTCCTACGAGCAGTACTTC.

The CDR3 spells CASSWQAKPEKLFF. The CDR3 DNA follows: TGTGCCAGTAGTTGGCAGGCCAAACCAGAAAAACTGTTTTTT. The genes are TRBV19 and TRBJ1-4; D not resolved. Between the trimmed V and J ends, which lost 5 bases and 8 bases, there was a span of 15 bases. CDR1 and CDR2 (germline): LNHDA, SQIVND (reference sequence). The CDR3 runs 14 residues.

The CDR3 DNA is TGTGCCACCAGTGATTCCCGCCCTCTAGCGGGGGGCTCGGGTGAGCAGTTCTTC. Protein product: CATSDSRPLAGGSGEQFF. The rearrangement joins TRBV24-1 to TRBJ2-1, with 11 bases that match TRBD2. The V segment lost 2 bases and the J segment 9 bases; nucleotides outside the gene matches: 14. Germline-derived CDR1 and CDR2 are KGHDR and SFDVKD. The CDR3 contains 18 residues.

The gene calls are TRBV19 and TRBJ1-4; 11 nucleotides agree with TRBD1. J gave up 11 bases and V 5 bases, and 7 bases lay outside the gene matches. CDR1 and CDR2 from the germline V gene are LNHDA and SQIVND (reference sequence). This CDR3 is 14 amino acids long. The CDR3 loop is CASSATGQGEKLFF. DNA of the CDR3: TGTGCCAGTAGTGCAACGGGACAGGGGGAGAAACTGTTTTTT.

The genes are TRBV2 and TRBJ1-5, with a weak D call TRBD1 (6 bases). The CDR3 runs to 13 residues. Per the germline V gene, CDR1 is SNHLY and CDR2 is FYNNEI. Deletions cut 8 bases from V and 4 bases from J, with 12 bases between. CDR3 sequence: CASEGDWNQPQHF. The CDR3 bases are TGTGCCAGCGAGGGGGATTGGAATCAGCCCCAGCATTTT.

This sequence joins TRBV5-6 and TRBJ2-2; no definite D call. The length of the CDR3 is 15 residues. From germline, CDR1 is SGHDT and CDR2 YYEEEE. Trimming shortened V by 4 bases and J by 4 bases, and 14 bases separated the two germline ends. In nucleotides, the CDR3 is TGTGCCAGCAGCACCCTACAGATCCGCACCGGGGAGCTGTTTTTT. Protein sequence: CASSTLQIRTGELFF.

This sequence joins TRBV2 and TRBJ2-2; TRBD1 is a possible D gene (5 bases). Trimming took off 7 bases at V and 5 bases at J, with 11 bases between the two ends. Germline CDR1 and CDR2: SNHLY and FYNNEI. The CDR3 runs to 13 residues. The CDR3 spells CASNDQGTGELFF. The CDR3 DNA follows: TGTGCCAGCAACGACCAGGGTACCGGGGAGCTGTTTTTT.

J is TRBJ2-2 and V is TRBV12-3 or TRBV12-4; D is unresolved. The CDR3 extends over 13 amino acids. V lost 0 bases and J lost 7, with 6 bases in between. The CDR3 spells CASSLAPGGELFF. In nucleotides, the CDR3 is TGTGCCAGCAGTTTAGCCCCGGGCGGGGAGCTGTTTTTT.

V gene TRBV27 combines with J gene TRBJ1-2; 9 bases match TRBD1. This CDR3 comprises 16 residues. The J segment lost 4 bases and the V segment lost 4 bases, leaving 10 bases of the junction unmatched. Germline CDR1 MNHEY, CDR2 SMNVEV (reference sequence). CDR3 sequence reads: CASSSWTGASLYGYTF. CDR3 DNA sequence: TGTGCCAGCAGTTCCTGGACAGGGGCATCTCTCTATGGCTACACCTTC.

The chain couples TRBV5-1 to TRBJ2-2, with TRBD2 matching over 8 bases. J lost 7 bases, V lost 4 bases, and 12 bases had no gene match. The CDR3 is 16 amino acids. Germline V gives CDR1 SGHRS, CDR2 YFSETQ. The CDR3, as DNA: TGCGCCAGCAGCGCAAGAGCGGGGGAATTTATCGGGGAGCTGTTTTTT. It is translated as CASSARAGEFIGELFF.

J is TRBJ1-1 and V is TRBV6-5; possible D gene TRBD1, 6 bases. CDR3 length: 14 amino acids. Per the germline V gene, CDR1 is MNHEY and CDR2 is SVGAGI. Trimming cost V 4 bases and J 1 base, with 10 bases left between them. This CDR3 reads CASSSQGTNTEAFF. The CDR3 nucleotides are TGTGCCAGCAGTTCGCAGGGGACGAACACTGAAGCTTTCTTT.